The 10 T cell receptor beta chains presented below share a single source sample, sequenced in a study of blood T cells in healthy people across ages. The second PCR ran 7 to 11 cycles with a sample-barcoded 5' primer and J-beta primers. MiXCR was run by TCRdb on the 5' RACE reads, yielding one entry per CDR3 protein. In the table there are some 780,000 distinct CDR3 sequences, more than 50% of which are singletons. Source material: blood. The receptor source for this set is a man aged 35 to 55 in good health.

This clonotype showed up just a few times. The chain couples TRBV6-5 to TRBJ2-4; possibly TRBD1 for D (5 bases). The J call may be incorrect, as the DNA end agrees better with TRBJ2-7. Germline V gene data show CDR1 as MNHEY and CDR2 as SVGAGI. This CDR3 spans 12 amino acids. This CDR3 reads CASSYSGHEQYF. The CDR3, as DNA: TGTGCCAGCAGTTACTCGGGGCACGAGCAGTACTTC.

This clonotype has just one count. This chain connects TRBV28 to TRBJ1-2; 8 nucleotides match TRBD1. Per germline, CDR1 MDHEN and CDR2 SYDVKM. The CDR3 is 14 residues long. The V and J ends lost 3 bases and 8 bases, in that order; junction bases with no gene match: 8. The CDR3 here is CASSFYGQGRGYTF. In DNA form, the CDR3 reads TGTGCCAGCAGTTTTTACGGACAGGGTAGGGGCTACACCTTC.

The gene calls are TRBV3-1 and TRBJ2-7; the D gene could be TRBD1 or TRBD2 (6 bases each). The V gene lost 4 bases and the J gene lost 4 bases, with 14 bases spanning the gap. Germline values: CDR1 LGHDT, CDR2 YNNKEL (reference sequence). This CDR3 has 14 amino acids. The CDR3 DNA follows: TGTGCCAGCAGCCCGGGGGCGCAGGATTACGAGCAGTACTTC. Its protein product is CASSPGAQDYEQYF.

CDR3 sequence: CASSYSRASGPDTQYF. DNA for the CDR3: TGTGCCAGCAGTTACTCACGGGCTAGCGGGCCAGATACGCAGTATTTT. V is TRBV6-6 and J is TRBJ2-3; 8 bases align to TRBD2. The germline CDR1 and CDR2 sequences are MNHNY and SVGAGI (reference sequence). CDR3 size: 16 residues. V lost 0 bases to trimming and J lost 4 bases; unmatched junction nucleotides: 6.

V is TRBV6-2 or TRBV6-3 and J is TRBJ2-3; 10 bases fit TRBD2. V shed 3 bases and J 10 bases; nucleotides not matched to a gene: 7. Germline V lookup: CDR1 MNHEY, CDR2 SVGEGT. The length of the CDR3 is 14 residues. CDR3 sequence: CASSYLGSGRAQYF. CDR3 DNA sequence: TGTGCCAGCAGTTATTTAGGGAGCGGGAGGGCGCAGTATTTT.

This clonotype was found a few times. The CDR3 DNA reads TGTGCCAGCAGCCAAGCCGGGAGACTTCTAAGAAACAATGAGCAGTTCTTC. This codes for CASSQAGRLLRNNEQFF. The J gene is TRBJ2-1, the V gene TRBV14; D is possibly TRBD2 (6 bases). Germline assignment: CDR1 SGHDN and CDR2 FVKESK. This CDR3 contains 17 residues. The V and J ends lost 1 base and 5 bases respectively, with 18 bases between them.

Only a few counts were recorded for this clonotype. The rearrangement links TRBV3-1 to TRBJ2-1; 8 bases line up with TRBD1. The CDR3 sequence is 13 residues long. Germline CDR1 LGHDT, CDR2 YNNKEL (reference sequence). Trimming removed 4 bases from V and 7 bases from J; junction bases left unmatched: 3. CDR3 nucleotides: TGTGCCAGCAGCCTTCGACAGGGGAATGAGCAGTTCTTC. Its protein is CASSLRQGNEQFF.

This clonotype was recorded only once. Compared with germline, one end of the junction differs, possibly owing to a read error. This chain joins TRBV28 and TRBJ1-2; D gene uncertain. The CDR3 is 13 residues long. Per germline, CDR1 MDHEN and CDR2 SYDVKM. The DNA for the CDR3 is TGTGCCAGCACCAGCGGGTCCTTATATGACTACACCTTC. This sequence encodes CASTSGSLYDYTF.

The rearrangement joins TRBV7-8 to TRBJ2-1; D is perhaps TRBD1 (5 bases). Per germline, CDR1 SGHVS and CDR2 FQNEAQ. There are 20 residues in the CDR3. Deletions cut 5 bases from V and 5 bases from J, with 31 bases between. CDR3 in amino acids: CASSPTPGPELRGTNNEQFF. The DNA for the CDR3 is TGTGCCAGCAGCCCTACCCCGGGCCCGGAACTTAGGGGCACGAACAATGAGCAGTTCTTC.

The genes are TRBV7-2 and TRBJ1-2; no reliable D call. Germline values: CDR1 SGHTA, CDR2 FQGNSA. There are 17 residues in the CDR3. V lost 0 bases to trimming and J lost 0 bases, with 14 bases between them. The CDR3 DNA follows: TGTGCCAGCAGCTTAGCGAGCGGGATTGGGACTAACTATGGCTACACCTTC. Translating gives CASSLASGIGTNYGYTF.